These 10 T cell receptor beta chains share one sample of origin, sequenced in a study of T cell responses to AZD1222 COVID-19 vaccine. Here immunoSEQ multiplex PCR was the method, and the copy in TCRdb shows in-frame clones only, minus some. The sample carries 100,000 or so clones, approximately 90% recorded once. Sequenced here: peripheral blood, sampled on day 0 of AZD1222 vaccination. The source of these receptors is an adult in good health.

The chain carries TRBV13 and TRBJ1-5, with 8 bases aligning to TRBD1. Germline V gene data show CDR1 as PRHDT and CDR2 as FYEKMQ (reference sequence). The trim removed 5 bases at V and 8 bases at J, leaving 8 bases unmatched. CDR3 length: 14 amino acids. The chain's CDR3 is CASSLQGAAEPQHF. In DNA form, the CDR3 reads TGTGCCAGCAGCCTCCAGGGGGCCGCAGAGCCCCAGCATTTT.

CDR3 nucleotides: TGCGCCAGCAGTGGGGGCGGGCTAGGAGAAGTAACCTACGAGCAGTACGTC. Translated: CASSGGGLGEVTYEQYV. The V call is TRBV10-1, the J call TRBJ2-7; either TRBD1 or TRBD2 may fit D (5 bases each). This CDR3 is built from 17 residues. Germline V lookup: CDR1 WNHNN, CDR2 SYGVQD (reference sequence). The V end was cut by 4 bases, the J end by 2 bases, with 21 bases between.

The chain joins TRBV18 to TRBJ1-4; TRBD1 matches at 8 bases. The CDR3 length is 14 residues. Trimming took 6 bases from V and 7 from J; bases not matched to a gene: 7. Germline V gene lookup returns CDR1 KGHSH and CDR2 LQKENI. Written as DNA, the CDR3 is TGTGCCAGCTCTCCGGACAGGGCGGCTGAAAAACTGTTTTTT. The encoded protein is CASSPDRAAEKLFF.

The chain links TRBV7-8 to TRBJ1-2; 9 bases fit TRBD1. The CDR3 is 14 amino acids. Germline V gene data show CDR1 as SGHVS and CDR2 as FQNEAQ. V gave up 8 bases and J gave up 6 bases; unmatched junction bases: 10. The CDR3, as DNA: TGTGCCAGCGACACCGGGACAGGGCTTAATGGCTACACCTTC. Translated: CASDTGTGLNGYTF.

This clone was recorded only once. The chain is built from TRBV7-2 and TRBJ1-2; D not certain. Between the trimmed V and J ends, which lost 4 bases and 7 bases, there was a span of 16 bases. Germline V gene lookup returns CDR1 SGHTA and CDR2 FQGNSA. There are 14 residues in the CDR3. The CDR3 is CASSSRWGTGGYTF. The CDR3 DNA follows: TGTGCCAGCAGCTCACGGTGGGGTACTGGTGGCTACACCTTC.

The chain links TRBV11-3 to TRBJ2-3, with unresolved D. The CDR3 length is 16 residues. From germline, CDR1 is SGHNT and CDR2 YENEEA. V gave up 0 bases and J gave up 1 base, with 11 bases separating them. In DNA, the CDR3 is TGTGCCAGCAGCTTAGACGGCTCGAGACGCACAGATACGCAGTATTTT. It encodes CASSLDGSRRTDTQYF.

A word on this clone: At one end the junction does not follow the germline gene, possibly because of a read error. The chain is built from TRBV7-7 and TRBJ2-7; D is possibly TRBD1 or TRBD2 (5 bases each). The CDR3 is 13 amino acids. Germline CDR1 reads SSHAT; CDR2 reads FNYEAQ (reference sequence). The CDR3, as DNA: TGTGCTAGCAGCTTAAATACAGGAGGCGAGCAGTACTTC. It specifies CASSLNTGGEQYF.

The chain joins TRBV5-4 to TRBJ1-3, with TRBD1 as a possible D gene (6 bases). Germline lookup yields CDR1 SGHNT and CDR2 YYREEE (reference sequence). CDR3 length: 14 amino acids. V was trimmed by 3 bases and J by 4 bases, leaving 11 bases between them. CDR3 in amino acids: CASSSRGQGNTIYF. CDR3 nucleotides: TGTGCCAGCAGCTCGCGAGGACAGGGAAACACCATATATTTT.

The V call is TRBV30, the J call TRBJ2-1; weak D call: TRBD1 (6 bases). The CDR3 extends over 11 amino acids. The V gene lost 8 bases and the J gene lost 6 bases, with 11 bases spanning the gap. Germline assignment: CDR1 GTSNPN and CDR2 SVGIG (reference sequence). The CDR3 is CAVKTGNEQFF. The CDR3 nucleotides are TGTGCCGTAAAGACAGGCAATGAGCAGTTCTTC.

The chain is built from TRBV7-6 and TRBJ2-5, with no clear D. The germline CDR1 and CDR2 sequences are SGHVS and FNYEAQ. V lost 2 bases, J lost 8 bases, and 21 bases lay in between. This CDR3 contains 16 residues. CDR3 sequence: CASSLLPSTSSRTQYF. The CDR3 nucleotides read TGTGCCAGCAGCTTACTTCCTTCCACCTCTTCTCGTACCCAGTACTTC.